A single T cell receptor (beta chain) is shown here with its context. Its antigen is not identified. Germline CDR1 SNHLY, CDR2 FYNNEI. With 6 bases removed from V and 8 bases from J, the gap between germline ends came to 13 bases. This CDR3 is built from 12 residues. The data were taken from a study of T cell responses to AZD1222 COVID-19 vaccine. Study as a whole: Both about-4-week and about-12-week second-dose recipients were combined. General study results and limits: With dominance at 160-218 and 743-854, vaccine-associated CD4 TCRs spanned spike.

The table came from immunoSEQ multiplex PCR; TCRdb's copy has only in-frame clones and leaves some out. Of roughly 150,000 clones detected, over 75% appear once; the ten largest clones hold 1.4%. This chain connects TRBV2 to TRBJ1-1; unclear D gene. This material consisted of peripheral blood, taken on day 0 of AZD1222 vaccination. This receptor was identified in an adult in good health. The CDR3: CASRRPGREAFF. The CDR3, as DNA: TGTGCCAGCAGGAGACCGGGCCGCGAAGCTTTCTTT.